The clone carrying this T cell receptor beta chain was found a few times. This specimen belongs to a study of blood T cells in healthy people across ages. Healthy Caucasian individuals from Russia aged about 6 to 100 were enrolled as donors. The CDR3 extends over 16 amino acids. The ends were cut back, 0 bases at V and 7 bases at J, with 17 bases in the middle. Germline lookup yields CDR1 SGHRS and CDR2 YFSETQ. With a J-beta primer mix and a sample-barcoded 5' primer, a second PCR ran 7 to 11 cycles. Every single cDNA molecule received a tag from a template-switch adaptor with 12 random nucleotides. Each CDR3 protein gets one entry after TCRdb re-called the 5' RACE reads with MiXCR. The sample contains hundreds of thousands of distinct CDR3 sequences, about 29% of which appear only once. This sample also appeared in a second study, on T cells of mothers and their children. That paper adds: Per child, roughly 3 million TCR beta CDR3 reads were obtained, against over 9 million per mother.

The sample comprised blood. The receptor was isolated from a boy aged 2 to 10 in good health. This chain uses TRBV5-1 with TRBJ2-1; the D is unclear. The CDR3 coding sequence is TGCGCCAGCAGCTTGGGTGCGCTACCTATGGGGAATGAGCAGTTCTTC. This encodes CASSLGALPMGNEQFF.